Below, 18 T cell receptor beta chains from the same sample are listed, as sequenced in a study of Graves' ophthalmopathy and Graves' hyperthyroidism. For repertoire sequencing, the TCR beta CDR3 regions were amplified from RNA transcripts. Scientists carried out first-round RT-PCR using HTBI primers and then a second-round multiplex PCR. TCRdb reprocessed the multiplex PCR reads with MiXCR, giving one entry per CDR3 protein. The sample lists 200,000 to 250,000 distinct CDR3 sequences; 25% to 30% were seen once. Sequenced: peripheral blood. Every receptor here comes from a man between 50 and 59 years old with Graves' ophthalmopathy.

The V gene is TRBV6-1, the J gene TRBJ1-5; 7 nucleotides line up with TRBD1. Per germline, CDR1 MNHNS and CDR2 SASEGT. V gave up 5 bases and J gave up 3 bases; unmatched junction bases: 10. This CDR3 spans 16 amino acids. CDR3 in DNA: TGTGCCAGCAGTCGAACGACAGGGAGGGTCAATCAGCCCCAGCATTTT. Amino acid sequence: CASSRTTGRVNQPQHF.

This clonotype was picked up many times. V gene TRBV14 combines with J gene TRBJ2-7, with 9 bases matching TRBD1. This CDR3 region has 16 residues. Trimming at V came to 3 bases and at J to 2 bases, leaving 8 bases not matched to a gene. Germline V gene data show CDR1 as SGHDN and CDR2 as FVKESK. CDR3 coding DNA: TGTGCCAGCAGCCACCCGTGGGGACAGGGCCCCTACGAGCAGTACTTC. This sequence encodes CASSHPWGQGPYEQYF.

The V call is TRBV20-1, the J call TRBJ2-7; TRBD1 agrees at 9 bases. The germline V gene encodes CDR1 DFQATT and CDR2 SNEGSKA (reference sequence). The CDR3 spans 15 residues. The V gene end was trimmed by 6 bases and the J gene end by 4 bases; junction bases not matched to a gene: 13. The CDR3 DNA reads as TGCAGTGCGCGGACTCCCGGGACAGGGAGTTACGAGCAGTACTTC. Translating gives CSARTPGTGSYEQYF.

The chain recombines TRBV6-1 with TRBJ2-7; TRBD1 matches 10 bases. Germline V gene data show CDR1 as MNHNS and CDR2 as SASEGT. The CDR3 length is 14 residues. Trimming at V came to 5 bases and at J to 5 bases, leaving 6 bases not matched to a gene. In nucleotides, the CDR3 is TGTGCCAGCAGTCGGGACAGGGGATTTCACGAGCAGTACTTC. Encoded protein: CASSRDRGFHEQYF.

This chain uses TRBV27 with TRBJ2-3, with D perhaps TRBD2 (6 bases). The CDR3 loop spans 18 amino acids. V was clipped by 5 bases and J by 2 bases, with 23 bases between them. The V gene's germline CDR1 is MNHEY and CDR2 SMNVEV (reference sequence). The DNA of the CDR3 is TGTGCCAGCAGTCGTTATCCCCTTAGCGGTCAAGACACAGATACGCAGTATTTT. Encoded protein: CASSRYPLSGQDTDTQYF.

This clonotype was counted many times. The chain recombines TRBV4-3 with TRBJ2-5, with D tentatively TRBD1 (6 bases). Trimming stripped 0 bases from V and 7 bases from J, with 9 bases between. This CDR3 has 13 residues. The germline V gene encodes CDR1 LGHNA and CDR2 YSLEER. CDR3 protein: CASSQDQGGTQYF. CDR3 nucleotides: TGCGCCAGCAGCCAAGACCAAGGGGGGACCCAGTACTTC.

A word on this clonotype: This sequence may be a read error, since a much larger clone differs from it by one base. This chain uses TRBV6-1 with TRBJ1-1, with a possible D match to TRBD1 (5 bases). Trimming removed 3 bases from V and 4 bases from J, with 12 bases in between. The CDR3 runs 14 residues. Germline CDR1 is MNHNS and CDR2 is SASEGT. The CDR3 DNA reads TGTGCCAGCAGTGAGGTGGAGAGGGGCACTGAAGCTTTCTTT. Protein sequence: CASSEVERGTEAFF.

This clonotype was found many times. One end of the junction does not line up with germline, which may come from a read error. This sequence joins TRBV6-5 and TRBJ1-3; D uncertain. The germline V gene has CDR1 MNHEY and CDR2 SVGAGI. The CDR3 consists of 15 residues. CDR3 amino acids: CAISYRPSSGNTIYF. CDR3 in DNA: TGTGCCATCAGTTACAGACCGAGTTCTGGAAACACCATATATTTT.

The rearrangement uses TRBV28 and TRBJ2-7; 12 nucleotides align to TRBD2. Germline lookup yields CDR1 MDHEN and CDR2 SYDVKM. Losses at the gene ends were 5 bases for V and 4 bases for J; bases not matched to a gene: 6. CDR3 length: 15 amino acids. The CDR3: CASSPGLAGGYEQYF. CDR3 nucleotides: TGTGCCAGCAGTCCGGGACTAGCGGGTGGGTACGAGCAGTACTTC.

The chain carries TRBV28 and TRBJ2-7; D is ambiguous. The V gene lost 1 base and the J gene lost 2 bases, with 6 bases spanning the gap. CDR1 and CDR2 (germline): MDHEN, SYDVKM. This CDR3 contains 13 residues. The CDR3 loop reads CASSLYGPYEQYF. The CDR3 nucleotides read TGTGCCAGCAGTTTATACGGCCCCTACGAGCAGTACTTC.

This clonotype was counted many times. The chain combines TRBV6-2 or TRBV6-3 with TRBJ2-7; TRBD2 matches 7 bases. This CDR3 spans 12 amino acids. The germline CDR1 and CDR2 sequences are MNHEY and SVGEGT. V lost 6 bases and J lost 6; bases outside the gene matches: 5. In DNA, the CDR3 is TGTGCCAGCAGAGCGCGGGAGTTCGAGCAGTACTTC. Protein sequence: CASRAREFEQYF.

The sample holds many counts of this clonotype. This sequence joins TRBV28 and TRBJ2-7; D is ambiguous. V gave up 5 bases and J gave up 6 bases, with 11 bases separating them. This CDR3 contains 12 residues. Looked up from germline, CDR1 is MDHEN and CDR2 is SYDVKM. DNA of the CDR3: TGTGCCAGCAGTGAATCAAGTTTCGAGCAGTACTTC. It specifies CASSESSFEQYF.

In this sample, this clonotype turned up many times. V gene TRBV4-3 combines with J gene TRBJ2-7; D call uncertain. CDR3 length equals 15 residues. Trimming pared 1 base from V and 2 bases from J, leaving 12 bases between. Germline loops: CDR1 LGHNA, CDR2 YSLEER. This CDR3 reads CASSQVLTSTYEQYF. Here the CDR3 DNA reads TGCGCCAGCAGCCAAGTCCTGACGTCCACCTACGAGCAGTACTTC.

This clonotype was seen repeatedly, ten times or more. V and J are TRBV28 and TRBJ2-7; D is unresolved. The V end lost 2 bases, the J end lost 5 bases, and 7 bases lay between the germline ends. Germline CDR1 and CDR2: MDHEN and SYDVKM. The CDR3 loop spans 12 amino acids. The CDR3: CASSLLVDEQYF. CDR3 nucleotides: TGTGCCAGCAGTTTACTGGTAGACGAGCAGTACTTC.

There are many counts of this clonotype. The rearrangement joins TRBV7-2 to TRBJ2-5; tentative D call: TRBD1 (6 bases). The CDR3 spans 15 residues. V dropped 2 bases and J dropped 6 bases, with 16 bases sitting between them. The germline V gene has CDR1 SGHTA and CDR2 FQGNSA. CDR3 sequence (DNA): TGTGCCAGCAGCTTACCGGCAGGGGTAAAAAAGACCCAGTACTTC. Protein product: CASSLPAGVKKTQYF.

In this sample, this clonotype turned up many times. The chain uses TRBV10-3 and TRBJ1-2, with 7 bases matching TRBD1. The germline V gene has CDR1 ENHRY and CDR2 SYGVKD. With 6 bases clipped from V and 8 bases from J, the junction kept 9 bases outside the gene matches. The CDR3 is made up of 13 amino acids. The CDR3, as DNA: TGTGCCATCAGCGGGACAGAGCTTGGGGGCTACACCTTC. Protein product: CAISGTELGGYTF.

This clonotype was recorded a few times. The V call is TRBV7-2, the J call TRBJ1-1; possibly TRBD1 for D (6 bases). The CDR3 covers 15 residues. Trimming removed 1 base at V and 1 base at J, with 10 bases between. Germline V lookup: CDR1 SGHTA, CDR2 FQGNSA. The CDR3 sequence is CASSLVAGQNTEAFF. For the CDR3, the DNA is TGTGCCAGCAGCTTAGTTGCGGGACAGAACACTGAAGCTTTCTTT.

Ten or more counts support this clonotype. V gene TRBV25-1 combines with J gene TRBJ2-7, with 7 bases that match TRBD1. Per germline, CDR1 MGHDK and CDR2 SYGVNS. This CDR3 spans 16 amino acids. Unmatched junction bases numbered 14, after V lost 3 bases and J lost 6 bases. The CDR3 spells CASSESTQGWASEQYF. The CDR3 region has the DNA TGTGCCAGCAGTGAGTCGACACAGGGGTGGGCGTCCGAGCAGTACTTC.